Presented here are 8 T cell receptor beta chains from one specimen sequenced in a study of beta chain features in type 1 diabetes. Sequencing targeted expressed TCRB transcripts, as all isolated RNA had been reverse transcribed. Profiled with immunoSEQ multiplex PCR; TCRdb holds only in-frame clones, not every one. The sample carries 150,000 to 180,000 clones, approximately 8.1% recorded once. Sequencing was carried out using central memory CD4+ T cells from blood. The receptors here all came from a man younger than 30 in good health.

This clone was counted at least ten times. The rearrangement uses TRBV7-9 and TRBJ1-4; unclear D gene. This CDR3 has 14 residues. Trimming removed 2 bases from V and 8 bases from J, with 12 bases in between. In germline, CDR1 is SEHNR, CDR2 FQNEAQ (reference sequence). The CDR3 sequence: CASSLWEGKEKLFF. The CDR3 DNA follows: TGTGCCAGCAGCTTATGGGAGGGCAAAGAAAAACTGTTTTTT.

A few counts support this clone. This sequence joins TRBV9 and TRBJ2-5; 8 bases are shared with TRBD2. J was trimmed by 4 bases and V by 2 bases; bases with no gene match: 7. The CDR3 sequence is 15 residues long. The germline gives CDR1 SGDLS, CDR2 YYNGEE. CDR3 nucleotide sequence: TGTGCCAGCAGCGTCTCCGGGGGGGCGGGAGAGACCCAGTACTTC. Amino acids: CASSVSGGAGETQYF.

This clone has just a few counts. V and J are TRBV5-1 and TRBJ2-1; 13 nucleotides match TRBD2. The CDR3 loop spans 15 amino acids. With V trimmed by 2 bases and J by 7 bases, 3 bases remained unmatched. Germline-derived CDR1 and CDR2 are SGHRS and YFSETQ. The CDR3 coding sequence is TGCGCCAGCAGCTTAAGACTAGCGGGGGGTAATGAGCAGTTCTTC. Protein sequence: CASSLRLAGGNEQFF.

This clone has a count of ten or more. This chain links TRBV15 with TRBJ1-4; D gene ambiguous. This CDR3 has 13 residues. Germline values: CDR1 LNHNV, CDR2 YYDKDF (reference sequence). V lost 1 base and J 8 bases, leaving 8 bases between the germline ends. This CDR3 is CATSRGLGEKLFF. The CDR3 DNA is TGTGCCACCAGCAGAGGACTAGGCGAAAAACTGTTTTTT.

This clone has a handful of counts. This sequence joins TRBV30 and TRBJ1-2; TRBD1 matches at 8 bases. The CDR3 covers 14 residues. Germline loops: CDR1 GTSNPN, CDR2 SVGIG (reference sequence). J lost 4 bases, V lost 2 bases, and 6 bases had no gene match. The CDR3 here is CAWSSDRGIYGYTF. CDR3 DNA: TGTGCCTGGAGTTCAGACAGGGGCATCTATGGCTACACCTTC.

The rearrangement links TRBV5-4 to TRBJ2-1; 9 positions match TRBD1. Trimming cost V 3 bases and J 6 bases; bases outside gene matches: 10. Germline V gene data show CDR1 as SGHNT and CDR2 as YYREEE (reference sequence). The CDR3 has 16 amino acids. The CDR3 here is CASSWTAGQGINEQFF. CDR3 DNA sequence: TGTGCCAGCAGCTGGACCGCGGGACAGGGAATCAATGAGCAGTTCTTC.

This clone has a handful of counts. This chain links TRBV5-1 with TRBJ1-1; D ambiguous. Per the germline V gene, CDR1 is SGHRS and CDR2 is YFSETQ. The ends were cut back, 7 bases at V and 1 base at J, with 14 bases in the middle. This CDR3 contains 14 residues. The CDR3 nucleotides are TGCGCCAGCTGGGATGGGAGAGGGAACACTGAAGCTTTCTTT. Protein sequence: CASWDGRGNTEAFF.

The CDR3 loop is CAGQGDSGANVLTF. The CDR3 DNA is TGTGCCGGACAGGGGGACTCTGGGGCCAACGTCCTGACTTTC. The chain carries TRBV11-2 and TRBJ2-6; 10 nucleotides line up with TRBD1. Germline values: CDR1 SGHAT, CDR2 FQNNGV. J was trimmed by 0 bases and V by 11 bases; bases with no gene match: 1. The CDR3 spans 14 residues.